One T cell receptor beta chain is described in this entry. These data originate in a study of blood T cell repertoires in COVID-19. The repertoire was sequenced with immunoSEQ multiplex PCR; TCRdb's copy has only in-frame clones and lacks some. The table lists around 200,000 clones, around nine tenths of them singletons. This clonotype was sampled from a man in his forties with active or convalescent COVID-19. Sequenced input: peripheral blood.

The CDR3 DNA follows: TGTGCTAGTGGTTTAGGTAGCGGGGGGACCCAGTACTTC. It translates to CASGLGSGGTQYF. V is TRBV12-5 and J is TRBJ2-5; 9 positions agree with TRBD2. The CDR3 has 13 residues. Germline CDR1 LGHNT, CDR2 FRNRAP. Trimming at V came to 3 bases and at J to 7 bases, leaving 3 bases not matched to a gene.